A selection of T cell receptor beta chains follows, all from one sample in a study of siplizumab effects on memory and regulatory T cells. Generated by immunoSEQ multiplex PCR, the TCRdb table keeps only in-frame clones and is missing some. This sample has some 100,000 clones; over 85% occur once, and the top ten carry 6.5%. Material: CD8+ T cells sorted from blood. These receptors were obtained from a human donor in good health. The CDR3 runs from the conserved cysteine through the conserved F or W. D genes are given only for firm matches. Expanded clones get a size class; other rows say once, few or many, or leave the size out.

>TRBV7-9|TRBJ1-3|TRBD1|-|14
TGTGCCAGCACGGTCCAGGGGGGAACAAACACCATATATTTT
CASTVQGGTNTIYF
>TRBV4-1|TRBJ2-5|-|-|15
TGCGCCAGCAGCCAAGATGCGACAGCCGAAGAGACCCAGTACTTC
CASSQDATAEETQYF
>TRBV18|TRBJ1-5|-|-|16
TGTGCCAGCTCACCACCGCCTGGCGAGGGGTATCAGCCCCAGCATTTT
CASSPPPGEGYQPQHF
>TRBV25-1|TRBJ2-5|TRBD2|-|15
TGTGCCAGCAGTGGGGAGGGACCCTTCCAAGAGACCCAGTACTTC
CASSGEGPFQETQYF
>TRBV15|TRBJ2-1|TRBD2|-|15
TGTGCCACCAACCCGATGGCGGGGGCCTACAATGAGCAGTTCTTC
CATNPMAGAYNEQFF
>TRBV4-3|TRBJ2-1|TRBD2|-|17
TGCGCCAGCAGCCAATCCCTCGCCGGACTAGCTAACAATGAGCAGTTCTTC
CASSQSLAGLANNEQFF
>TRBV18|TRBJ2-3|-|-|16
TGTGCCAGCTCACCACCGAGGATTCAAAACACAGATACGCAGTATTTT
CASSPPRIQNTDTQYF
>TRBV9|TRBJ2-1|TRBD2|-|18
TGTGCCAGCAGCGTAGGGTTTGATGGCGGGAGCTCCTACAATGAGCAGTTCTTC
CASSVGFDGGSSYNEQFF
>TRBV6-5|TRBJ2-2|-|-|12
TGTGCCAGCAGTTACCCCGGCGGGGAGCTGTTTTTT
CASSYPGGELFF
>TRBV27|TRBJ2-6|TRBD2|-|20
TGTGCCAGCAGTGCCTCGGTCCCTCTAGCGGGAGATAGTGGGGCCAACGTCCTGACTTTC
CASSASVPLAGDSGANVLTF
>TRBV7-9|TRBJ2-2|TRBD2|-|16
TGTGCCAGCAGCTTTGGTCCAGCGGGAAACACCGGGGAGCTGTTTTTT
CASSFGPAGNTGELFF
>TRBV27|TRBJ2-7|-|-|13
TGTGCCAGCTCGGGGGCGGGAGAGTACGAGCAGTACTTC
CASSGAGEYEQYF
>TRBV30|TRBJ1-2|-|-|15
TGTGCCTGGAATTTAGAGGGAAGGATGGAATATGGCTACACCTTC
CAWNLEGRMEYGYTF
>TRBV11-2|TRBJ1-3|-|once|15
TGTGCCAGCAGCTTAGTTCCCAGGGCTGGAAACACCATATATTTT
CASSLVPRAGNTIYF